This entry describes one T cell receptor beta chain. The antigen is unknown. The sample has other DNA sequences that encode this CDR3 too. This specimen belongs to a study of cytomegalovirus exposure and HLA in healthy donors. Study in general: Earlier findings included about 120 million unique TCR beta sequences obtained from approximately 170 million T cells. Study outcomes and limitations: Fewer N-insertions than the approximately 680-donor mean were reportedly shown by an Asian-associated ancestry cluster in a later analysis. Later analysis associated a missense DCLRE1C variant with TCR beta V- and J-gene trimming. An apparent linkage of common viral pathogens to several of the most significant clusters emerged in a later analysis.

PCR employed 60 Vbeta and 13 Jbeta primers. Measured with immunoSEQ multiplex PCR; TCRdb has only the in-frame clones, and not every one. The table records approximately 110,000 clones, about 86% of them present only once. Trimming took 0 bases from V and 8 from J; bases not matched to a gene: 5. CDR3 size: 16 residues. CDR1 and CDR2 (germline): SGHNT, YYREEE (reference sequence). The chain joins TRBV5-4 to TRBJ2-1; 13 bases agree with TRBD2. The receptor's source is a woman aged 30 to 39 in good health and CMV-seronegative. The sequencing sample was made of PBMCs. The CDR3 spells CASSLDIGTSGDEQFF. The CDR3 DNA is TGTGCCAGCAGCTTGGACATCGGGACTAGCGGGGATGAGCAGTTCTTC.